What follows are 11 T cell receptor beta chains derived from one specimen sequenced in a study of T cell responses to AZD1222 COVID-19 vaccine. Profiling relied on immunoSEQ multiplex PCR, and the TCRdb table lists in-frame clones only, not all of them. This sample has over 120,000 clones, with approximately 89% found just once. The sample consisted of peripheral blood, taken 28 days after the second AZD1222 dose. The receptors shown here come from an adult who received the AZD1222 COVID-19 vaccine.

The V and J genes are TRBV7-2 and TRBJ1-2; the D gene is possibly TRBD1 (5 bases). Trimming shortened V by 3 bases and J by 7 bases, and 9 bases separated the two germline ends. The length of the CDR3 is 12 residues. Germline V gene lookup returns CDR1 SGHTA and CDR2 FQGNSA. CDR3 nucleotides: TGTGCCAGCAGCTTTGGCAGGGCTGGCTACACCTTC. Amino acid sequence: CASSFGRAGYTF.

The rearrangement uses TRBV7-6 and TRBJ2-5; D is possibly TRBD2 (6 bases). Trimming cost V 1 base and J 2 bases, with 17 bases left between them. Germline CDR1 reads SGHVS; CDR2 reads FNYEAQ. The CDR3 length is 17 residues. The CDR3 is CASSLGGEVSLQETQYF. The CDR3 region has the DNA TGTGCCAGCAGCTTAGGGGGGGAGGTCTCTTTACAAGAGACCCAGTACTTC. The full variable domain, with the rest looked up from reference TRBV7-6 and TRBJ2-5, is GAGVSQSPRYKVTKRGQDVALRCDPISGHVSLYWYRQALGQGPEFLTYFNYEAQQDKSGLPNDRFSAERPEGSISTLTIQRTEQRDSAMYRCASSLGGEVSLQETQYFGPGTRLLVL.

This clone was observed a few times. The chain combines TRBV7-8 with TRBJ1-4, with 7 bases fitting TRBD1. CDR3 length equals 16 residues. V dropped 0 bases and J dropped 8; count of bases not matched to a gene: 9. Per germline, CDR1 SGHVS and CDR2 FQNEAQ. Written as DNA, the CDR3 is TGTGCCAGCAGCTTAGCGGGTTTCAGGGGGTACGAAAAACTGTTTTTT. It yields the protein CASSLAGFRGYEKLFF.

The V gene is TRBV6-2 or TRBV6-3, the J gene TRBJ1-2; D uncertain. The CDR3 sequence is 13 residues long. V was shortened by 3 bases and J by 10 bases, with 15 bases between the two germline ends. Germline assignment: CDR1 MNHEY and CDR2 SVGEGT. In DNA form, the CDR3 reads TGTGCCAGCAGTTATCTGATCGGACCCGACTACACCTTC. Its translation: CASSYLIGPDYTF.

V and J are TRBV25-1 and TRBJ2-7; 8 bases line up with TRBD1. Per germline, CDR1 MGHDK and CDR2 SYGVNS. Trimming at V came to 3 bases and at J to 3 bases, leaving 13 bases not matched to a gene. The CDR3 has 17 amino acids. CDR3 nucleotides: TGTGCCAGCAGTGACTATTTGGGACAGGAAGGAGGCTACGAGCAGTACTTC. This encodes CASSDYLGQEGGYEQYF.

The chain joins TRBV19 to TRBJ1-2; D is undetermined. The CDR3 loop spans 15 amino acids. V lost 6 bases and J lost 0, with 14 bases in between. Germline V lookup: CDR1 LNHDA, CDR2 SQIVND (reference sequence). The CDR3 DNA sequence: TGTGCCAGTAGATCGGGCGGGCAGGCTAACTATGGCTACACCTTC. This gives the protein CASRSGGQANYGYTF. Based on the CDR3 plus reference TRBV19 and TRBJ1-2, the full variable domain is DGGITQSPKYLFRKEGQNVTLSCEQNLNHDAMYWYRQDPGQGLRLIYYSQIVNDFQKGDIAEGYSVSREKKESFPLTVTSAQKNPTAFYLCASRSGGQANYGYTFGSGTRLTVV.

This chain connects TRBV25-1 to TRBJ1-6; D remains unclear. Germline values: CDR1 MGHDK, CDR2 SYGVNS. Trimming cost V 1 base and J 8 bases, with 6 bases left between them. CDR3 length equals 13 residues. The CDR3 loop reads CASSEFWDSPLHF. The CDR3 coding sequence is TGTGCCAGCAGTGAATTCTGGGATTCACCCCTCCACTTT.

This clone was detected only once. Different DNA sequences within this sample yield the same CDR3. The chain employs TRBV30 and TRBJ2-5; D is undetermined. Per germline, CDR1 GTSNPN and CDR2 SVGIG (reference sequence). V lost 0 bases and J lost 3, with 11 bases in between. The CDR3 has 14 amino acids. DNA of the CDR3: TGTGCCTGGAGTGTAGTAAGGCGGAAAGAGACCCAGTACTTC. Its protein product is CAWSVVRRKETQYF.

This clone occurred once. V usage is TRBV21-1 and J usage is TRBJ1-1; the table gives TRBD1 as D, unverified against the DNA. TRBV21-1 is a recognized pseudogene. This CDR3 contains 12 residues. CDR3 region: CASIQGGVEAFF. The CDR3 region has the DNA TGTGCCAGCATACAGGGTGGAGTCGAAGCTTTCTTT.

The chain carries TRBV4-3 and TRBJ2-7; D uncertain. The CDR3 has 14 residues. The V end lost 6 bases, the J end lost 6 bases, and 18 bases lay between the germline ends. Germline V gene sequence: CDR1 LGHNA, CDR2 YSLEER. CDR3 DNA sequence: TGCGCCAGCAGTAATCAACGGCGCACTGGCGAGCAGTACTTC. This codes for CASSNQRRTGEQYF.

This clone has only a few counts. The chain carries TRBV7-2 and TRBJ2-7; tentatively, D is TRBD1 or TRBD2 (5 bases each). Between the trimmed V and J ends, which lost 3 bases and 2 bases, there was a span of 14 bases. Germline V gene data show CDR1 as SGHTA and CDR2 as FQGNSA. This CDR3 has 15 amino acids. This chain's CDR3 is CASSFNALGAYEQYF. CDR3 bases: TGTGCCAGCAGCTTTAACGCCCTGGGGGCCTACGAGCAGTACTTC.